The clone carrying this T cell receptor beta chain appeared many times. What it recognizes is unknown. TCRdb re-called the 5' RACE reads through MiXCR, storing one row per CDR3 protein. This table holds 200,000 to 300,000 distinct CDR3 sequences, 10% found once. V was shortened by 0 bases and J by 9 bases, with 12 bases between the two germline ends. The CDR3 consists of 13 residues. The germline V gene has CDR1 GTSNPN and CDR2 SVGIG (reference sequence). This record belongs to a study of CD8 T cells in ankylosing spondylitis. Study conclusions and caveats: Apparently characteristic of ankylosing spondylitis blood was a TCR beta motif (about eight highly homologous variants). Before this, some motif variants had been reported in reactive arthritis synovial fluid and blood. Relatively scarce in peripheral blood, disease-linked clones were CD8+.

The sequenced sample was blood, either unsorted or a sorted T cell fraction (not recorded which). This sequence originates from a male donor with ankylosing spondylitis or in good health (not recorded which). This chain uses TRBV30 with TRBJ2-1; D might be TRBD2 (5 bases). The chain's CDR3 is CAWSVFSATEQFF. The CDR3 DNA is TGTGCCTGGAGTGTCTTTAGCGCTACTGAGCAGTTCTTC. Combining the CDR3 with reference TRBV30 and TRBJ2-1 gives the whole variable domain SQTIHQWPATLVQPVGSPLSLECTVEGTSNPNLYWYRQAAGRGLQLLFYSVGIGQISSEVPQNLSASRPQDRQFILSSKKLLLSDSGFYLCAWSVFSATEQFFGPGTRLTVL.